This note documents a single T cell receptor (beta chain) sequence. Per germline, CDR1 MNHNY and CDR2 SVGAGI (reference sequence). The V and J ends lost 0 bases and 13 bases respectively, with 12 bases between them. The CDR3 runs 13 residues. The sample belongs to a study of OX40 agonist ivuxolimab in advanced cancers. Data came from immunoSEQ multiplex PCR; TCRdb stores just in-frame clones and leaves some out. Of 85,000 to 130,000 clones in the sample, 90% were seen once. The gene calls are TRBV6-6 and TRBJ1-4; the D gene is possibly TRBD1 (5 bases). Sequencing used CD4+ or CD8+ T cells sorted from blood, obtained in a trial of the OX40 agonist ivuxolimab. This receptor was taken from an adult with an advanced solid tumor such as melanoma, head and neck, liver or kidney cancer. DNA of the CDR3: TGTGCCAGCAGTTACTCGGGGCCGACCGGACTGTTTTTT. This codes for CASSYSGPTGLFF.